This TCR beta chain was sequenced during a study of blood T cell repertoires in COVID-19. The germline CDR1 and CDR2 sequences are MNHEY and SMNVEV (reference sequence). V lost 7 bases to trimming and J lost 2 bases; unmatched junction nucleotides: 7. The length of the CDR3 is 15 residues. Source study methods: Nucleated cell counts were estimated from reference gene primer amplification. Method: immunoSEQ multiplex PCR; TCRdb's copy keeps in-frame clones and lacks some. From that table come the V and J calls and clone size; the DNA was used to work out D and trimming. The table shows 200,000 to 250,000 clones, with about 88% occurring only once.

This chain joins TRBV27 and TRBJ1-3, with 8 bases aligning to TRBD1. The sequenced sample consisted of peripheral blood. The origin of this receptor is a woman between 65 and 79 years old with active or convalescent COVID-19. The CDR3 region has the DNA TGTGCCAGCATCGACAGGGGTCCCGCTGGAAACACCATATATTTT. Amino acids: CASIDRGPAGNTIYF.